Each of the 18 T cell receptor beta chains below was sequenced from the same sample in a study of T cell clones after liver transplantation. The protocol was immunoSEQ multiplex PCR, while the TCRdb copy is restricted to in-frame clones and leaves out a portion. Of tens of thousands of clones listed, about 70% are singletons. This specimen was CD4+ T cells from blood, taken before liver transplant. Source of these receptors: a human donor who received a liver transplant.

This rearrangement joins TRBV29-1 to TRBJ2-5; a possible D gene is TRBD2 (5 bases). Germline V lookup: CDR1 SQVTM, CDR2 ANQGSEA. Trimming removed 3 bases at V and 5 bases at J, with 7 bases between. This CDR3 is 11 amino acids long. The CDR3 DNA sequence: TGCAGCGTTGATGAGCGGGAGACCCAGTACTTC. This encodes CSVDERETQYF. Together with reference TRBV29-1 and TRBJ2-5, the CDR3 gives the full variable domain: SAVISQKPSRDICQRGTSLTIQCQVDSQVTMMFWYRQQPGQSLTLIATANQGSEATYESGFVIDKFPISRPNLTFSTLTVSNMSPEDSSIYLCSVDERETQYFGPGTRLLVL.

The genes are TRBV6-6 and TRBJ1-1; D not resolved. This CDR3 is 13 amino acids long. Trimming took off 2 bases at V and 3 bases at J, with 7 bases between the two ends. CDR1 is MNHNY and CDR2 is SVGAGI in the germline V gene (reference sequence). The CDR3 DNA sequence: TGTGCCAGCAGTTACGCTCGCGACACTGAAGCTTTCTTT. It yields the protein CASSYARDTEAFF.

V and J are TRBV19 and TRBJ2-3, with 7 bases aligning to TRBD2. Germline CDR1 and CDR2: LNHDA and SQIVND (reference sequence). The CDR3 consists of 15 residues. V was pared by 5 bases and J by 2 bases, with 7 bases of the junction left unmatched. CDR3 in amino acids: CASSGSSGVTDTQYF. CDR3 nucleotide sequence: TGTGCCAGTAGTGGATCAAGCGGGGTCACAGATACGCAGTATTTT.

At least ten counts were recorded for this clone. The chain combines TRBV9 with TRBJ1-3; D is unresolved. This CDR3 spans 14 amino acids. Germline assignment: CDR1 SGDLS and CDR2 YYNGEE. The germline V and J ends were trimmed by 0 bases and 2 bases, with 6 bases remaining between them. The CDR3 coding sequence is TGTGCCAGCAGCGTAGGAGGGCCTGGAAACACCATATATTTT. Protein: CASSVGGPGNTIYF.

V usage is TRBV9 and J usage is TRBJ2-3; tentatively, D is TRBD1 (5 bases). The CDR3 contains 17 residues. CDR1 and CDR2 (germline): SGDLS, YYNGEE. Deletions cut 3 bases from V and 10 bases from J, with 27 bases between. This CDR3 reads CASSEHGWASQGEAQYF. The CDR3 nucleotides read TGTGCCAGCAGCGAACATGGGTGGGCAAGTCAAGGGGAAGCGCAGTATTTT.

The CDR3 loop reads CASSFSGFAGELFF. The DNA of the CDR3 is TGTGCCAGCAGCTTCTCGGGGTTTGCCGGGGAGCTGTTTTTT. This sequence joins TRBV9 and TRBJ2-2, with D tentatively TRBD2 (5 bases). The length of the CDR3 is 14 residues. Germline loops: CDR1 SGDLS, CDR2 YYNGEE. V dropped 4 bases and J dropped 6 bases, with 13 bases sitting between them.

The CDR3 loop is CASSYTSSGGYEQYF. The CDR3 DNA is TGTGCCAGCAGCTACACCTCTAGCGGAGGATACGAGCAGTACTTC. The chain recombines TRBV6-5 with TRBJ2-7; 7 nucleotides match TRBD2. V gave up 6 bases and J gave up 4 bases; unmatched junction bases: 12. Germline CDR1 and CDR2: MNHEY and SVGAGI. This CDR3 region has 15 residues.

This clone appeared once. J is TRBJ1-2 and V is TRBV28, with D possibly TRBD1 on 5 matching bases. Trimming removed 5 bases from V and 8 bases from J, with 15 bases in between. CDR1 is MDHEN and CDR2 is SYDVKM in the germline V gene. This CDR3 has 13 residues. CDR3 bases: TGTGCCAGCAGTGGGACTGGTAAGGAAGGCTACACCTTC. Protein product: CASSGTGKEGYTF.

This chain connects TRBV19 to TRBJ2-2; weak D call: TRBD1 (5 bases). CDR1 is LNHDA and CDR2 is SQIVND in the germline V gene (reference sequence). The CDR3 has 14 amino acids. The V end lost 6 bases, the J end lost 5 bases, and 13 bases lay between the germline ends. CDR3 nucleotide sequence: TGTGCCAGTAGCGTGGGAAGGGGAACCGGGGAGCTGTTTTTT. Translation gives CASSVGRGTGELFF.

At least ten counts were recorded for this clone. The chain links TRBV5-3 to TRBJ1-3, with 8 nucleotides matching TRBD1. Being an ORF, TRBV5-3 has a function that is uncertain. The CDR3 has 16 residues. The trim removed 4 bases at V and 9 bases at J, leaving 15 bases unmatched. CDR3 bases: TGTGCCAGAAGCCAAACCGGGACAGGACGAGGAGTCACCATATATTTT. Protein sequence: CARSQTGTGRGVTIYF.

The J gene is TRBJ1-1, the V gene TRBV18; 8 positions match TRBD1. Germline-derived CDR1 and CDR2 are KGHSH and LQKENI. The trim removed 4 bases at V and 3 bases at J, leaving 7 bases unmatched. The CDR3 loop spans 15 amino acids. CDR3 coding DNA: TGTGCCAGCTCACTCGGCAGGGGGCGCGACACTGAAGCTTTCTTT. It codes for CASSLGRGRDTEAFF.

CDR3 nucleotide sequence: TGTGCCAGCAGGTCTACAGGGGTGCGCAATCAGCCCCAGCATTTT. As protein: CASRSTGVRNQPQHF. The chain recombines TRBV28 with TRBJ1-5, with 7 bases that match TRBD1. V dropped 6 bases and J dropped 2; count of bases not matched to a gene: 7. Germline V gives CDR1 MDHEN, CDR2 SYDVKM. This CDR3 contains 15 residues.

This sequence joins TRBV5-1 and TRBJ2-7; 9 bases are a match to TRBD1. The CDR3 is made up of 15 amino acids. Germline-derived CDR1 and CDR2 are SGHRS and YFSETQ. V was pared by 4 bases and J by 5 bases, with 10 bases of the junction left unmatched. CDR3 residues: CASSTGGVVLDEQYF. DNA for the CDR3: TGCGCCAGCAGCACAGGGGGCGTAGTTTTGGACGAGCAGTACTTC. Full variable domain (missing parts from reference TRBV5-1 and TRBJ2-7): KAGVTQTPRYLIKTRGQQVTLSCSPISGHRSVSWYQQTPGQGLQFLFEYFSETQRNKGNFPGRFSGRQFSNSRSEMNVSTLELGDSALYLCASSTGGVVLDEQYFGPGTRLTVT.

This clone was counted between two and nine times. The rearrangement joins TRBV27 to TRBJ1-1, with 9 positions matching TRBD1. Germline V gives CDR1 MNHEY, CDR2 SMNVEV (reference sequence). This CDR3 comprises 14 residues. Unmatched junction bases numbered 2, after V lost 3 bases and J lost 3 bases. In nucleotides, the CDR3 is TGTGCCAGCAGTTTCGGGGACAGGGACACTGAAGCTTTCTTT. It encodes CASSFGDRDTEAFF.

The chain has TRBV29-1 and TRBJ1-1, with D possibly being TRBD1 (5 bases). CDR1 and CDR2 (germline): SQVTM, ANQGSEA. Trimming took 6 bases from V and 6 from J, leaving 20 bases between them. The CDR3 is made up of 14 amino acids. This CDR3 reads CSVGGEGSYPEAFF. The CDR3 bases are TGCAGCGTGGGGGGAGAGGGTAGTTATCCTGAAGCTTTCTTT.

This chain connects TRBV6-1 to TRBJ2-2, with 9 bases that match TRBD2. The V and J ends lost 8 bases and 5 bases, in that order; junction bases with no gene match: 9. The CDR3 has 15 residues. CDR1 MNHNS and CDR2 SASEGT come from the germline V gene. This CDR3 reads CASYLGGGGTGELFF. The CDR3 nucleotides are TGTGCCAGCTACCTGGGCGGGGGGGGTACCGGGGAGCTGTTTTTT.

The V gene is TRBV29-1, the J gene TRBJ2-5, with D tentatively TRBD1 (7 bases). V lost 3 bases to trimming and J lost 4 bases, with 15 bases between them. Germline V CDR1 and CDR2: SQVTM, ANQGSEA. This CDR3 comprises 14 residues. CDR3 nucleotide sequence: TGCAGCGTTGACCAGGGGGGCCTTGGAGAGACCCAGTACTTC. Translation gives CSVDQGGLGETQYF.

This rearrangement joins TRBV5-1 to TRBJ2-2, with D uncertain. The V gene's germline CDR1 is SGHRS and CDR2 YFSETQ. The CDR3 is made up of 14 amino acids. Trimming removed 0 bases at V and 4 bases at J, with 7 bases between. CDR3 nucleotides: TGCGCCAGCAGCTTGGCAACAGCCACCGGGGAGCTGTTTTTT. Its translation is CASSLATATGELFF.